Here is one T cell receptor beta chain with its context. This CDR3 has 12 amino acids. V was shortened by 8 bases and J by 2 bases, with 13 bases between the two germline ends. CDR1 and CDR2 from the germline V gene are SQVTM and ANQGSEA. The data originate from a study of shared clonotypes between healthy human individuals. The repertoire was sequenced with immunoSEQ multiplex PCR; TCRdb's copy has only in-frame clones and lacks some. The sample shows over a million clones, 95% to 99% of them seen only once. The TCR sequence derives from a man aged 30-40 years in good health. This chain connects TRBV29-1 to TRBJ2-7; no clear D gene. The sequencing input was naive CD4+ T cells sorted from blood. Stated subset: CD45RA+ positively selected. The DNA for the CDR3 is TGCAGCATCAGGAGTTCCCCCTACGAGCAGTACTTC. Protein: CSIRSSPYEQYF.